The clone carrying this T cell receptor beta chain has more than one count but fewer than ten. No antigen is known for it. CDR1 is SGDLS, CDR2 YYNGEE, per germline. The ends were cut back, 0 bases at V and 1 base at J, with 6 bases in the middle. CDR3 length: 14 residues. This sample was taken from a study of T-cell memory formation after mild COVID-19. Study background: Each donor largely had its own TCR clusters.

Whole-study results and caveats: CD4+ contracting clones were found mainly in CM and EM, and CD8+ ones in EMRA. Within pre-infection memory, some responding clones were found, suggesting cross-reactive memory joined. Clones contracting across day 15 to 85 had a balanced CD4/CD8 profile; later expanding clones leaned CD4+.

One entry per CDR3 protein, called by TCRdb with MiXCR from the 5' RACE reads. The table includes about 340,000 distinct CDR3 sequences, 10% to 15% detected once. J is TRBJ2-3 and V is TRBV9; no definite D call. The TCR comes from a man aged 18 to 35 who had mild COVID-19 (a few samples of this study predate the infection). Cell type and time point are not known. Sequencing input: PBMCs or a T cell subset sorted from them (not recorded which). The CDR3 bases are TGTGCCAGCAGCGTAGGTCGTGGCACAGATACGCAGTATTTT. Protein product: CASSVGRGTDTQYF.